A selection of T cell receptor beta chains follows, all from one sample in a study of blood T cell repertoires in COVID-19. Profiling relied on immunoSEQ multiplex PCR, and the TCRdb table lists in-frame clones only, not all of them. This table holds approximately 220,000 clones, around four fifths found once. The source material was peripheral blood. The receptors come from a woman aged 55-69 years who had recovered from COVID-19. Both conserved end residues are part of each CDR3.

TRBV6-1	TRBJ2-5	CASSPTGGKETQYF
TRBV6-2/TRBV6-3	TRBJ1-1	CASSRRRDRGTEAFF
TRBV5-5	TRBJ1-2	CASSRQTDAYGYTF
TRBV6-5	TRBJ2-2	CASDRENTGELFF
TRBV5-6	TRBJ2-1	CASSLHSNNEQFF
TRBV5-4	TRBJ2-5	CASSPGVGREGVETQYF
TRBV19	TRBJ2-2	CASSMIPGTGGTGELFF
TRBV2	TRBJ2-3	CASSFRRQGTDTQYF
TRBV5-1	TRBJ1-1	CASSLDRDTEAFF
TRBV5-1	TRBJ1-4	CASSLGPTGYTNEKLFF
TRBV11-2	TRBJ2-2	CASSLVGPSGELFF
TRBV15	TRBJ2-1	CATEPDTYNEQFF
TRBV4-2	TRBJ2-3	CASSSGRTSGGAGDTQYF
TRBV6-1	TRBJ2-3	CASSILGGDTQYF
TRBV5-1	TRBJ1-5	CASSLGDSSNQPQHF
TRBV27	TRBJ1-4	CASSTRSHNEKLFF
TRBV3-1/TRBV3-2	TRBJ1-5	CASSQDEATNQPQHF
TRBV18	TRBJ2-7	CASSVAGGFYEQYF
TRBV11-3	TRBJ2-2	CASSLGLAGELFF
TRBV5-1	TRBJ1-4	CASSLAQTLDSNEKLFF
TRBV5-4	TRBJ1-6	CASSTGEIPYNSPLHF
TRBV11-2	TRBJ2-3	CASSLELQGSGLDTQYF
TRBV5-4	TRBJ2-6	CASSSNSGTGGSGANVLTF
TRBV19	TRBJ1-3	CASSIGDFSGNTIYF
TRBV7-2	TRBJ2-5	CASSTSTGRETQYF
TRBV7-2	TRBJ2-5	CASSPAIGQGETQYF
TRBV5-8	TRBJ2-3	CASSFRTSTDTQYF
TRBV5-5	TRBJ1-1	CASSFWTGSPTEAFF
TRBV30	TRBJ1-2	CAWKPPGGLNYGYTF
TRBV5-1	TRBJ1-1	CASGQGAGSTEAFF
TRBV4-3	TRBJ1-2	CASSQITAAGTDAYTF
TRBV7-6	TRBJ2-5	CASSLGQANQETQYF
TRBV10-2	TRBJ2-7	CASRERGLEQYF
TRBV19	TRBJ1-5	CASRVGQHQPQHF
TRBV5-1	TRBJ2-1	CASSLTLRADREVNEQFF
TRBV9	TRBJ2-1	CASSVALAGGPHYNEQFF
TRBV7-6	TRBJ2-2	CASSSGQGGAGELFF
TRBV6-5	TRBJ2-5	CASSRDRQETQYF
TRBV6-5	TRBJ2-7	CASSYGGTEQYF
TRBV11-3	TRBJ2-7	CASSSREAVEQYF
TRBV11-2	TRBJ1-6	CASSSYQGLYSPLHF
TRBV3-1/TRBV3-2	TRBJ1-2	CASSQVTGGGYTF
TRBV30	TRBJ1-1	CAWSVLGRGEAFF
TRBV7-9	TRBJ1-5	CASSSGTGQRPQHF
TRBV18	TRBJ1-2	CASSPPGDRTYGYTF
TRBV19	TRBJ1-4	CASSLPGTARSLFF
TRBV27	TRBJ2-7	CASRQRGGLGEQYF
TRBV9	TRBJ2-2	CASSVAYRGGELFF
TRBV6-5	TRBJ2-7	CASRIWTGGEQYF
TRBV4-1	TRBJ2-7	CASSQWTSGSYEQYF
TRBV6-5	TRBJ2-7	CASSYVASGVLEQYF